The entry below describes one T cell receptor beta chain. The entry originates in a study of blood T cell repertoires in COVID-19. The CDR3 has 13 amino acids. Germline V lookup: CDR1 MNHNY, CDR2 SVGAGI (reference sequence). With 6 bases clipped from V and 3 bases from J, the junction kept 4 bases outside the gene matches. The repertoire was sequenced with immunoSEQ multiplex PCR; TCRdb's copy has only in-frame clones and lacks some. The sample carries 80,000 to 100,000 clones, around 90% recorded once. The chain has TRBV6-6 and TRBJ1-1; 7 bases agree with TRBD1. This clonotype originated in a human donor with active COVID-19. The donor label of this sample is uncertain. Material: peripheral blood. CDR3 sequence (DNA): TGTGCCAGCAGCTATGACAGGGACACTGAAGCTTTCTTT. The encoded protein is CASSYDRDTEAFF.